The 32 T cell receptor beta chains listed next were all sequenced from one sample in a study of post-analysis software for immune sequencing data. Overall study results and limits: TRBV5-6, TRBV5-1 and TRBV20-1 belonged to a set of about 5 TRBV segments that were more frequent in patients than controls.

Their target antigens are unknown. The TCR beta cDNA libraries contained unique molecular identifiers. TCRdb reprocessed the PCR reads with MiXCR, giving one entry per CDR3 protein. The sample includes about 820,000 distinct CDR3 sequences, around 50% seen only once; the top ten take 4.6%. Material for sequencing was blood. The receptors were gathered from a girl under 18 with multiple sclerosis.

The gene calls are TRBV6-5 and TRBJ1-1; a weak D match, TRBD1 (5 bases). Germline V gives CDR1 MNHEY, CDR2 SVGAGI. This CDR3 spans 15 amino acids. Trimming took off 5 bases at V and 0 bases at J, with 13 bases between the two ends. The CDR3 DNA reads TGTGCCAGCAGTCCCCTCGGGGGATTGAACACTGAAGCTTTCTTT. It specifies CASSPLGGLNTEAFF.

This clonotype showed up just once. The chain joins TRBV20-1 to TRBJ2-2; 10 bases fit TRBD1. Germline CDR1 DFQATT, CDR2 SNEGSKA (reference sequence). This CDR3 region has 15 residues. V lost 3 bases and J lost 4; bases outside the gene matches: 5. The CDR3 sequence is CSARGQGTTTGELFF. The CDR3, as DNA: TGCAGTGCTAGGGGACAGGGGACGACCACCGGGGAGCTGTTTTTT.

The CDR3 bases are TGTGCCAGCAGTTACGGGACAGGGGTCGGCGAGCAGTACTTC. It is translated as CASSYGTGVGEQYF. The chain has TRBV6-5 and TRBJ2-7; TRBD1 matches at 10 bases. Trimming took 2 bases from V and 6 from J; bases not matched to a gene: 4. CDR1 is MNHEY, CDR2 SVGAGI, per germline. The CDR3 runs 14 residues.

This chain links TRBV14 with TRBJ2-7; perhaps TRBD2 as D (6 bases). The CDR3 totals 16 residues. The V gene's germline CDR1 is SGHDN and CDR2 FVKESK. The V and J ends lost 4 bases and 3 bases respectively, with 19 bases between them. CDR3 sequence (DNA): TGTGCCAGCAGCCCACGGGAGTCTTGGGGGTACTACGAGCAGTACTTC. The encoded protein is CASSPRESWGYYEQYF.

This chain uses TRBV29-1 with TRBJ2-1, with TRBD2 identical over 13 bases. Germline trimming cut 8 bases from V and 10 bases from J; bases unmatched to any gene: 11. The germline V gene encodes CDR1 SQVTM and CDR2 ANQGSEA. This CDR3 comprises 14 residues. The chain's CDR3 is CSLRLAGGLGEQFF. The CDR3, as DNA: TGCAGCCTACGACTAGCGGGGGGCCTCGGGGAGCAGTTCTTC.

This clonotype appeared a few times. The CDR3 DNA reads TGTGCCAGCAGCGCGGACTCTACGGGGGGCGACGGCTACACCTTC. This translates into CASSADSTGGDGYTF. This sequence joins TRBV7-9 and TRBJ1-2; TRBD1 might be the D (6 bases). CDR3 length: 15 amino acids. CDR1 SEHNR and CDR2 FQNEAQ come from the germline V gene (reference sequence). Trimming removed 5 bases at V and 8 bases at J, with 21 bases between.

The chain uses TRBV9 and TRBJ2-7; 8 bases align to TRBD2. V shed 0 bases, J shed 2 bases, and the junction held 10 bases outside the gene matches. Germline lookup yields CDR1 SGDLS and CDR2 YYNGEE. This CDR3 contains 17 residues. The CDR3 DNA reads as TGTGCCAGCAGCGTAGCCGATAGCGGGATAGGGACCTACGAGCAGTACTTC. It translates to CASSVADSGIGTYEQYF.

The chain recombines TRBV12-3 or TRBV12-4 with TRBJ2-1; no clear D gene. The CDR3 totals 15 residues. Trimming shortened V by 0 bases and J by 10 bases, and 16 bases separated the two germline ends. CDR3 residues: CASSLADSRPREQFF. CDR3 coding DNA: TGTGCCAGCAGTTTAGCGGATTCGCGCCCTAGGGAGCAGTTCTTC.

This clonotype occurred a few times. The V gene is TRBV6-6, the J gene TRBJ2-4; D might be TRBD1 (5 bases). There are 15 residues in the CDR3. Per the germline V gene, CDR1 is MNHNY and CDR2 is SVGAGI (reference sequence). The germline V and J ends were trimmed by 7 bases and 3 bases, with 16 bases remaining between them. DNA for the CDR3: TGTGCCAGCACCTACTGGGGCAGCAGCAAAAACATTCAGTACTTC. Protein sequence: CASTYWGSSKNIQYF.

The gene calls are TRBV5-1 and TRBJ2-4, with TRBD2 matching 8 bases. Trimming took 1 base from V and 5 from J; bases not matched to a gene: 5. CDR3 length: 15 amino acids. CDR1 and CDR2 from the germline V gene are SGHRS and YFSETQ. CDR3 sequence (DNA): TGCGCCAGCAGCTTGCGGGGGGGCCCGGAAAACATTCAGTACTTC. Its protein product is CASSLRGGPENIQYF.

J is TRBJ2-5 and V is TRBV4-1; TRBD1 agrees at 7 bases. V lost 0 bases, J lost 2 bases, and 15 bases stayed unmatched. Germline V CDR1 and CDR2: MGHRA, YSYEKL. The CDR3 consists of 19 residues. The DNA of the CDR3 is TGCGCCAGCAGCCAAGAGACCCAACAGGGGCGAGCATCTCAAGAGACCCAGTACTTC. Translation gives CASSQETQQGRASQETQYF.

This clonotype turned up a few times. The chain combines TRBV7-3 with TRBJ2-5; the match to TRBD2 covers 8 bases. The CDR3 consists of 15 residues. Germline CDR1 and CDR2: SGHTA and FQGTGA. V trimming: 5 bases; J trimming: 1 base; junction bases outside the gene matches: 6. CDR3 nucleotides: TGTGCCAGCAGCGCCATCACTAGCGGCCAAGAGACCCAGTACTTC. Protein product: CASSAITSGQETQYF.

V is TRBV7-8 and J is TRBJ2-5, with TRBD2 matching 15 bases. This CDR3 is 16 amino acids long. V shed 4 bases and J 4 bases; nucleotides not matched to a gene: 4. The germline CDR1 and CDR2 sequences are SGHVS and FQNEAQ. The chain's CDR3 is CASSWTSGGAVETQYF. CDR3 DNA sequence: TGTGCCAGCAGCTGGACTAGCGGGGGGGCCGTAGAGACCCAGTACTTC.

This chain's CDR3 is CSVVGKSSYNEQFF. The CDR3 nucleotides are TGCAGCGTGGTGGGAAAGAGCTCCTACAATGAGCAGTTCTTC. The chain employs TRBV29-1 and TRBJ2-1; D unresolved. The germline V and J ends were trimmed by 6 bases and 0 bases, with 12 bases remaining between them. This CDR3 region has 14 residues. The germline V gene encodes CDR1 SQVTM and CDR2 ANQGSEA.

V usage is TRBV27 and J usage is TRBJ1-2; 9 bases match TRBD1. V lost 8 bases to trimming and J lost 6 bases; unmatched junction nucleotides: 4. Germline-derived CDR1 and CDR2 are MNHEY and SMNVEV (reference sequence). The CDR3 is 12 residues long. CDR3 in DNA: TGTGCCAGCTCAGGGACAGGGAATGGCTACACCTTC. This codes for CASSGTGNGYTF.

This CDR3 reads CSVRTSGRGSEQYF. The CDR3 DNA follows: TGCAGCGTGCGGACTAGCGGGAGGGGTAGCGAGCAGTACTTC. The chain carries TRBV29-1 and TRBJ2-7; 15 positions match TRBD2. V lost 6 bases to trimming and J lost 6 bases; unmatched junction nucleotides: 6. Germline V CDR1 and CDR2: SQVTM, ANQGSEA. This CDR3 has 14 amino acids.

The rearrangement uses TRBV10-3 and TRBJ2-1, with 7 bases identical to TRBD2. Germline V CDR1 and CDR2: ENHRY, SYGVKD. This CDR3 comprises 17 residues. J gave up 2 bases and V 0 bases, and 7 bases lay outside the gene matches. In DNA form, the CDR3 reads TGTGCCATCAGTGAGTCGGAGAGCGGGACTGCCTACAATGAGCAGTTCTTC. Amino acids: CAISESESGTAYNEQFF.

V gene TRBV7-2 combines with J gene TRBJ1-1; D remains ambiguous. Looked up from germline, CDR1 is SGHTA and CDR2 is FQGNSA. V gave up 1 base and J gave up 0 bases, with 9 bases separating them. The CDR3 is 15 residues long. The DNA of the CDR3 is TGTGCCAGCAGCTTAGTCGGGGATGTGAACACTGAAGCTTTCTTT. Amino acid sequence: CASSLVGDVNTEAFF.

The chain uses TRBV3-1 and TRBJ2-7; 11 bases map to TRBD1. Judging by the DNA end, TRBJ2-5 fits better; the J call may be wrong. Germline V gene sequence: CDR1 LGHDT, CDR2 YNNKEL (reference sequence). The CDR3 loop spans 15 amino acids. The CDR3 here is CASSQSGTGGTTQYF. In DNA, the CDR3 is TGTGCCAGCAGCCAATCCGGGACAGGGGGTACGACCCAGTACTTC.

This clonotype came up a few times. This rearrangement joins TRBV7-2 to TRBJ2-7, with 9 bases that match TRBD2. V lost 5 bases, J lost 4 bases, and 9 bases stayed unmatched. Germline CDR1 and CDR2: SGHTA and FQGNSA. The CDR3 length is 15 residues. In DNA, the CDR3 is TGTGCCAGCAGCCAAACGGGACTAGCCGCGTACGAGCAGTACTTC. Its protein product is CASSQTGLAAYEQYF.

The V gene is TRBV13, the J gene TRBJ2-2; perhaps TRBD1 as D (6 bases). Trimming left V 2 bases short and J 3 bases short, with 10 bases between. This CDR3 region has 15 residues. CDR1 is PRHDT and CDR2 is FYEKMQ in the germline V gene (reference sequence). CDR3 nucleotides: TGTGCCAGCAGCTTACTTAAGGGGGACACCGGGGAGCTGTTTTTT. This sequence encodes CASSLLKGDTGELFF.

The CDR3 bases are TGCGCCAGCAGCTGGGTGGCGGGGGGGCCGAATGAGCAGTTCTTC. Residues: CASSWVAGGPNEQFF. This sequence joins TRBV5-1 and TRBJ2-1; 9 positions agree with TRBD2. The junction had 8 bases not matched to a gene; V was cut back by 3 bases and J by 7 bases. This CDR3 has 15 residues. Per the germline V gene, CDR1 is SGHRS and CDR2 is YFSETQ.

The chain has TRBV10-3 and TRBJ2-5; D might be TRBD1 (5 bases). Germline assignment: CDR1 ENHRY and CDR2 SYGVKD. The CDR3 is 14 amino acids. V gave up 3 bases and J gave up 11 bases, with 19 bases separating them. For the CDR3, the DNA is TGTGCCATCAGTGACCGACAGAGCTACATGGAGCAGTACTTC. Its translation is CAISDRQSYMEQYF.

V gene TRBV7-2 combines with J gene TRBJ2-7; 10 bases match TRBD1. The V gene end was trimmed by 5 bases and the J gene end by 4 bases; junction bases not matched to a gene: 8. CDR1 is SGHTA, CDR2 FQGNSA, per germline. CDR3 length: 15 residues. CDR3 nucleotide sequence: TGTGCCAGCAGCAAGGGACAGGGGAAGACTTACGAGCAGTACTTC. Translating it yields CASSKGQGKTYEQYF.

The V gene is TRBV18, the J gene TRBJ2-5, with unresolved D. Germline loops: CDR1 KGHSH, CDR2 LQKENI. The CDR3 is 13 amino acids. V was trimmed by 2 bases and J by 2 bases, leaving 6 bases between them. CDR3 nucleotides: TGTGCCAGCTCACCAGCCCTGCAAGAGACCCAGTACTTC. It specifies CASSPALQETQYF.

The CDR3 spells CASSPTGIFHEQYF. In nucleotides, the CDR3 is TGTGCCAGCAGCCCGACAGGGATCTTCCACGAGCAGTACTTC. The V gene is TRBV12-3 or TRBV12-4, the J gene TRBJ2-7; TRBD1 aligns across 7 bases. V dropped 6 bases and J dropped 5; count of bases not matched to a gene: 10. The CDR3 length is 14 residues.

The chain joins TRBV2 to TRBJ2-3; no clear D gene. Trimming cost V 5 bases and J 8 bases, with 8 bases left between them. The CDR3 contains 11 residues. Germline V gives CDR1 SNHLY, CDR2 FYNNEI. This chain's CDR3 is CASSPVGTQYF. CDR3 in DNA: TGTGCCAGCAGTCCGGTCGGTACGCAGTATTTT.

The chain employs TRBV5-5 and TRBJ1-2; no firm D call. This CDR3 contains 14 residues. CDR1 and CDR2 (germline): SGHKS, YYEKEE (reference sequence). Trimming took 3 bases from V and 10 from J, leaving 19 bases between them. In DNA, the CDR3 is TGTGCCAGCAGCTCCAAACCGCTCCCAGAGTCCTACACCTTC. Its translation: CASSSKPLPESYTF.

In DNA form, the CDR3 reads TGTGCCAGCAGCCCCCGCAGCCCGAGACAGGGAAACTATGGCTACACCTTC. Translated: CASSPRSPRQGNYGYTF. V is TRBV21-1 and J is TRBJ1-2; TRBD1 is the table's D call and was not checked against the DNA. TRBV21-1 is an annotated pseudogene. The CDR3 length is 17 residues.

J is TRBJ1-1 and V is TRBV5-5; 7 nucleotides align to TRBD1. The germline V gene encodes CDR1 SGHKS and CDR2 YYEKEE (reference sequence). The CDR3 covers 15 residues. The J segment lost 3 bases and the V segment lost 6 bases, leaving 11 bases of the junction unmatched. DNA of the CDR3: TGTGCCAGCACCCGTTGGGGGCAGGGGGACACTGAAGCTTTCTTT. Encoded protein: CASTRWGQGDTEAFF.

This clonotype was picked up a small number of times. This chain links TRBV20-1 with TRBJ2-5; 9 nucleotides match TRBD2. The CDR3 sequence is 15 residues long. Trimming removed 5 bases from V and 4 bases from J; junction bases left unmatched: 11. CDR1 and CDR2 (germline): DFQATT, SNEGSKA (reference sequence). This chain's CDR3 is CSAPTLAGVGETQYF. CDR3 nucleotides: TGCAGTGCTCCAACGTTAGCGGGAGTAGGAGAGACCCAGTACTTC.

The genes are TRBV10-3 and TRBJ2-3, with 9 bases lining up with TRBD2. The CDR3 consists of 14 residues. Trimming at V came to 10 bases and at J to 3 bases, leaving 8 bases not matched to a gene. CDR1 is ENHRY, CDR2 SYGVKD, per germline. The CDR3 reads CATVREGRTDTQYF. Written as DNA, the CDR3 is TGTGCCACCGTGCGGGAGGGCCGAACAGATACGCAGTATTTT.